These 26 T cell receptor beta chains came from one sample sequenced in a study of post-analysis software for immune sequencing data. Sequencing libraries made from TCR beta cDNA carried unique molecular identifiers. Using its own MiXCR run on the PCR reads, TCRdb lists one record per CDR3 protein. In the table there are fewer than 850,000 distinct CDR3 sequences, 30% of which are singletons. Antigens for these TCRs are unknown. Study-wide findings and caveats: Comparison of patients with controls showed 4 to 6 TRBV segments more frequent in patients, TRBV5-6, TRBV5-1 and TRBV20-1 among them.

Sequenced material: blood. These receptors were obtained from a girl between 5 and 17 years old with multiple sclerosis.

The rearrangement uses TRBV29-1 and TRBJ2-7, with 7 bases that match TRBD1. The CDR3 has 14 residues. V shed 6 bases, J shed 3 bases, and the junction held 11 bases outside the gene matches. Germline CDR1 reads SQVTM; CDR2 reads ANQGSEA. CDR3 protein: CSVKGRDRSYEQYF. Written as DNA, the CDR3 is TGCAGCGTCAAGGGTCGGGACAGAAGCTACGAGCAGTACTTC.

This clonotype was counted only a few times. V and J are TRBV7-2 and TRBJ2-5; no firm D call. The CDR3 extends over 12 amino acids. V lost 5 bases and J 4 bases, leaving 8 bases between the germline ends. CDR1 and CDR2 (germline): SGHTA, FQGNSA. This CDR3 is CASSNGVETQYF. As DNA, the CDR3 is TGTGCCAGCAGCAATGGCGTAGAGACCCAGTACTTC.

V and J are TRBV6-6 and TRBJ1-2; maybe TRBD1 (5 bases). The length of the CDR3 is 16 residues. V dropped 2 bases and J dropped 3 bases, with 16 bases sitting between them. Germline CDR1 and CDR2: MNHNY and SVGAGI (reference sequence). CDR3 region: CASSYPRPLGDYGYTF. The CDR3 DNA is TGTGCCAGCAGTTACCCTAGACCCCTGGGGGACTATGGCTACACCTTC.

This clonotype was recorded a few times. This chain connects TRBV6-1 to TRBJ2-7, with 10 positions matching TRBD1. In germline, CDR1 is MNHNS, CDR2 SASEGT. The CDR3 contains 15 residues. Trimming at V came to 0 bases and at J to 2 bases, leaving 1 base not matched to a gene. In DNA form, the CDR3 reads TGTGCCAGCAGTGAAGCGGGGACAGGGGCCTACGAGCAGTACTTC. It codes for CASSEAGTGAYEQYF.

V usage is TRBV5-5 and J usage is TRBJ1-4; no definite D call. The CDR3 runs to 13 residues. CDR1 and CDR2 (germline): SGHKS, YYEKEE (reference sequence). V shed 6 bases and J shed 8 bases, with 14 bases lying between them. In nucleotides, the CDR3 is TGTGCCAGCACCCTGGAGGCCGGGGAAAAACTGTTTTTT. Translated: CASTLEAGEKLFF.

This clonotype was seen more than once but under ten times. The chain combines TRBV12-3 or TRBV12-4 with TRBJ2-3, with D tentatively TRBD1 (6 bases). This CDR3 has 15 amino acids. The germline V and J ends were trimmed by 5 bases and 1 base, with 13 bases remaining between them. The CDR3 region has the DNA TGTGCCAGCAGTCAGGGGTTGTGTCGCACAGATACGCAGTATTTT. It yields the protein CASSQGLCRTDTQYF.

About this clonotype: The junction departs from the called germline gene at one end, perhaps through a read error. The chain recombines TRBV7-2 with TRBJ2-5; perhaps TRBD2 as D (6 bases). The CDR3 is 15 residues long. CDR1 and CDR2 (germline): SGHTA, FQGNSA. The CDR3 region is CASSPSYGSQETRYF. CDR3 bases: TGTGCCAGCAGCCCGAGCTACGGGAGCCAAGAGACCCGGTACTTC.

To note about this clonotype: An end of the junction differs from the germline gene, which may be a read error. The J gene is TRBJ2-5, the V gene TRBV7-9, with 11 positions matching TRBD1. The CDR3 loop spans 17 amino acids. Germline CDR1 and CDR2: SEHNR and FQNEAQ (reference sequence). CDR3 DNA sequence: TGTGCCAGCCGCTTAGAGATCTGGACAGGGGGCTTAAATGAGCAGTACTTC. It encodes CASRLEIWTGGLNEQYF.

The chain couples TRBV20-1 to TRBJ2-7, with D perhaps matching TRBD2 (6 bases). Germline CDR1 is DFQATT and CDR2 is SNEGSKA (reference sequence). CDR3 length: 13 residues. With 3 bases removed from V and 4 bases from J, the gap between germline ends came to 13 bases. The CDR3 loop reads CSARDGREYEQYF. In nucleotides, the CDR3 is TGCAGTGCTAGGGACGGGAGAGAATACGAGCAGTACTTC.

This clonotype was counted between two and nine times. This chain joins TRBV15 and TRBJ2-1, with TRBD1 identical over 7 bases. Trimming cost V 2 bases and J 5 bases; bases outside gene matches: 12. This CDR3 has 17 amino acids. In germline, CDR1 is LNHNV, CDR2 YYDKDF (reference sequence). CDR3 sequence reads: CATSRYTQGNRHNEQFF. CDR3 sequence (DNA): TGTGCCACCAGCAGATACACACAGGGGAATCGCCACAATGAGCAGTTCTTC.

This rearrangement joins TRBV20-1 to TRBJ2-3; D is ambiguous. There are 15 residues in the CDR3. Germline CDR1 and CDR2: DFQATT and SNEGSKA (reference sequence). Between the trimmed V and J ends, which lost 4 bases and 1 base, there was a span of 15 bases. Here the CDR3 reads CSAMSLSGRTDTQYF. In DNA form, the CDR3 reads TGCAGTGCTATGAGTTTATCAGGACGCACAGATACGCAGTATTTT.

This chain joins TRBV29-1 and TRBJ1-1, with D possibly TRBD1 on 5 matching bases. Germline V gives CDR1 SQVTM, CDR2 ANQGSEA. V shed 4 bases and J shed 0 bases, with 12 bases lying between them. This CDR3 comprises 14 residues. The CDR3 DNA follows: TGCAGCGTTGCTAGGGGAGCTTTGAACACTGAAGCTTTCTTT. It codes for CSVARGALNTEAFF.

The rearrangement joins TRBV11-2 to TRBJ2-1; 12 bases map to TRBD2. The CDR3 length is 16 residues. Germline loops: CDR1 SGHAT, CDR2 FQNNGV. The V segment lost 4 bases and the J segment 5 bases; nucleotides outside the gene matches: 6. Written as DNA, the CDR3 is TGTGCCAGCAGCTCCCTAGGACTAGCGGGAAACAATGAGCAGTTCTTC. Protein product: CASSSLGLAGNNEQFF.

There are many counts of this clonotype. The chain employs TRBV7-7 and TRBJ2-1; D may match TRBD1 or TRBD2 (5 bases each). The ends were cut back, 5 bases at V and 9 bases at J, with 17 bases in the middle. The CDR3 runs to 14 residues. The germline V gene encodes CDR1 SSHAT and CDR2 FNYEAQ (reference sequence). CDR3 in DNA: TGTGCCAGCAGCCTCTTAGAGGGGAATAGTGAGCAGTTCTTC. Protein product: CASSLLEGNSEQFF.

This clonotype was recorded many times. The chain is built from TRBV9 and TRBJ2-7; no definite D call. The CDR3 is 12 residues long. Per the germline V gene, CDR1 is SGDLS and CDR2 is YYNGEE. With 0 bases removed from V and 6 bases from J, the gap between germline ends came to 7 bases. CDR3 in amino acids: CASSVVDSEQYF. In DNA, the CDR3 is TGTGCCAGCAGCGTAGTAGACTCCGAGCAGTACTTC.

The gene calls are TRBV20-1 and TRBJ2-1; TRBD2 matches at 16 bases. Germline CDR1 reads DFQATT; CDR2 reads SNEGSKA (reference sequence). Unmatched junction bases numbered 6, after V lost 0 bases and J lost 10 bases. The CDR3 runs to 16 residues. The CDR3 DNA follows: TGCAGTGCTAGAGAGGGACTAGCGGGAGGGCCCTACGAGCAGTTCTTC. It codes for CSAREGLAGGPYEQFF.

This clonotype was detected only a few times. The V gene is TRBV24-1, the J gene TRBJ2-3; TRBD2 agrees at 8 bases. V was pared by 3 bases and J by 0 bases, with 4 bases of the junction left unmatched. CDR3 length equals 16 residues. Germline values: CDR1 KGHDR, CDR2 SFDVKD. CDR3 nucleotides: TGTGCCACCAGTGATCCTAGCGGGCGCAGCACAGATACGCAGTATTTT. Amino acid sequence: CATSDPSGRSTDTQYF.

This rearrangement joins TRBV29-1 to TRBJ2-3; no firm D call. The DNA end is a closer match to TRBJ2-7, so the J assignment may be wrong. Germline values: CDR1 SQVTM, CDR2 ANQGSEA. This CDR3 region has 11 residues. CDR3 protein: CSVEGTDTQYF. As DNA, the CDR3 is TGCAGCGTTGAAGGTACAGATACGCAGTACTTC.

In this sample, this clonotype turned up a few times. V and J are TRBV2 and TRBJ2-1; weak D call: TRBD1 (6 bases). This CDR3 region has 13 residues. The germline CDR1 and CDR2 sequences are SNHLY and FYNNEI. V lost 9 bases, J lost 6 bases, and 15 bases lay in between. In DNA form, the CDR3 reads TGTGCCAGGATAATCGACAGGAGCAATGAGCAGTTCTTC. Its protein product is CARIIDRSNEQFF.

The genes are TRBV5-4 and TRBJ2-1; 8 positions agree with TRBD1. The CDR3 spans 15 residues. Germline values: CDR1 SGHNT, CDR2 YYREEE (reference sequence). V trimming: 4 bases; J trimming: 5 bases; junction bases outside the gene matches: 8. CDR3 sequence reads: CASSLGQGPNNEQFF. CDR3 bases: TGTGCCAGCAGCCTCGGACAGGGCCCCAACAATGAGCAGTTCTTC.

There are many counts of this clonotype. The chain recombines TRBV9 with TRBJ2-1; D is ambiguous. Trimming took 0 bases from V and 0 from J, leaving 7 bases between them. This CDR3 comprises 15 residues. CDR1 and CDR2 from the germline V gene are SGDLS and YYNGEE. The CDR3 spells CASSVEPNSYNEQFF. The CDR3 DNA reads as TGTGCCAGCAGCGTAGAGCCCAACTCCTACAATGAGCAGTTCTTC. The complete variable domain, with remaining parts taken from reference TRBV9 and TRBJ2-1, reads DSGVTQTPKHLITATGQRVTLRCSPRSGDLSVYWYQQSLDQGLQFLIQYYNGEERAKGNILERFSAQQFPDLHSELNLSSLELGDSALYFCASSVEPNSYNEQFFGPGTRLTVL.

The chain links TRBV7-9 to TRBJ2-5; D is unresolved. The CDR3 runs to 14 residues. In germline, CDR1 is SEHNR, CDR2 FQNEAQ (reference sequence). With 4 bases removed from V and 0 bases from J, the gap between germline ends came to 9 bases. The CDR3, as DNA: TGTGCCAGCAGCTGGACGGTGTACCAAGAGACCCAGTACTTC. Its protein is CASSWTVYQETQYF.

The CDR3 protein is CSAREGAQNTGELFF. The CDR3 bases are TGCAGTGCTAGAGAGGGGGCCCAGAACACCGGGGAGCTGTTTTTT. This chain connects TRBV20-1 to TRBJ2-2; a possible D gene is TRBD1 (6 bases). The germline V gene encodes CDR1 DFQATT and CDR2 SNEGSKA (reference sequence). This CDR3 spans 15 amino acids. Trimming took 0 bases from V and 1 from J, leaving 9 bases between them.

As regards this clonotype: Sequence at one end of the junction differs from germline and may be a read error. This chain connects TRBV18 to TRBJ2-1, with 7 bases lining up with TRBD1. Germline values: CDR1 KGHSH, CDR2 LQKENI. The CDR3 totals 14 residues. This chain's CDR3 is CASSPSTGDNGQFF. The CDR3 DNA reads TGTGCCAGCTCACCATCAACAGGGGATAATGGGCAGTTCTTC.

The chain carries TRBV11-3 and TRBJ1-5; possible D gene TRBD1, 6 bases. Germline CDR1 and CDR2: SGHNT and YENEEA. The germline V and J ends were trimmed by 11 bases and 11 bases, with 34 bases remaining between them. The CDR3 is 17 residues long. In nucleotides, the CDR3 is TGTGCCGGGACTCCCGCCGGGACACCGGCGAGTCTTATCGCCCAGCATTTT. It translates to CAGTPAGTPASLIAQHF.

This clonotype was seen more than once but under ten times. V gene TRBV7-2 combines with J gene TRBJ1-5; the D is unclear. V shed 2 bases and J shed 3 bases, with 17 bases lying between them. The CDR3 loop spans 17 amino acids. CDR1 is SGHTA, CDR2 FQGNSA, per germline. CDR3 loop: CASSLSRALRNNQPQHF. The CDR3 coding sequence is TGTGCCAGCAGCTTAAGTAGGGCACTCAGAAACAATCAGCCCCAGCATTTT.